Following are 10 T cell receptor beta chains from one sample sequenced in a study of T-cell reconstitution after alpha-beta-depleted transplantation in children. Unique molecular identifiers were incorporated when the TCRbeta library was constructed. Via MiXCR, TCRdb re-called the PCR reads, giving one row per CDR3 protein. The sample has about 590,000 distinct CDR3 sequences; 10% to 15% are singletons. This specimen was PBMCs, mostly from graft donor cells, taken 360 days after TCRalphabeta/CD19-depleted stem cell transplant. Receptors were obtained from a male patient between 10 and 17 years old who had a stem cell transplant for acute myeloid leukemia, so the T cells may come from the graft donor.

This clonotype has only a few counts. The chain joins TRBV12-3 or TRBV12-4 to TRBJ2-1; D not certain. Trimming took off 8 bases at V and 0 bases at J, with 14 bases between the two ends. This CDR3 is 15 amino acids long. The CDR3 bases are TGTGCCAGCTCGACGGGTCTAAGCTCCTACAATGAGCAGTTCTTC. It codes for CASSTGLSSYNEQFF.

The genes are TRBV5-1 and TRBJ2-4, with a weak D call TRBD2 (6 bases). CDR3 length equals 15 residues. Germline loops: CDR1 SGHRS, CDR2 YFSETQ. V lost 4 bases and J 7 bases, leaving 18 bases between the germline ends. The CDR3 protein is CASSPPGSGGNIQYF. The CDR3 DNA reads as TGCGCCAGCAGCCCGCCCGGGAGCGGTGGGAACATTCAGTACTTC.

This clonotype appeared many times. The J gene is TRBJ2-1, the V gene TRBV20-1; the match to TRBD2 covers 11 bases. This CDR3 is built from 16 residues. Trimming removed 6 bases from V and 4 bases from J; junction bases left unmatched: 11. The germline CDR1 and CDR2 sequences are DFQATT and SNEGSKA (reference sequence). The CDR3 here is CSADTPSGRSYNEQFF. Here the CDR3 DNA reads TGCAGTGCCGATACCCCTAGCGGGAGGTCTTACAATGAGCAGTTCTTC.

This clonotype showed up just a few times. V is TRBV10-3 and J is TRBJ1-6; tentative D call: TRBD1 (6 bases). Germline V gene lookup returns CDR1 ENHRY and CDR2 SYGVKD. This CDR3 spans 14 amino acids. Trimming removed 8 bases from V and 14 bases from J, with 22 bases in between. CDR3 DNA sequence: TGTGCCATCGGGGCGGGGGGGCCCCGGAGGGCCCTCCACTTT. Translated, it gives CAIGAGGPRRALHF.

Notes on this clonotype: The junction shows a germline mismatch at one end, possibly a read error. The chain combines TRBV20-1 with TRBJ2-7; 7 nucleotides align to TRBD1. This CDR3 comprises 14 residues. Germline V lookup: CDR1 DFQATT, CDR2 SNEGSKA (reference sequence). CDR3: CSARDPQHLGQRDF. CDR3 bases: TGCAGTGCTAGAGATCCGCAACACCTGGGACAGAGGGACTTC.

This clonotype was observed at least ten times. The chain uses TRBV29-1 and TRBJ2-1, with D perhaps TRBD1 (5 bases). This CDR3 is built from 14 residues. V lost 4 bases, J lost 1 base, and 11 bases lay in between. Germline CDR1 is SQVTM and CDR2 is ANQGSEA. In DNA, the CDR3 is TGCAGCGTTGGTTGGGGCTCTTCCTACAATGAGCAGTTCTTC. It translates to CSVGWGSSYNEQFF.

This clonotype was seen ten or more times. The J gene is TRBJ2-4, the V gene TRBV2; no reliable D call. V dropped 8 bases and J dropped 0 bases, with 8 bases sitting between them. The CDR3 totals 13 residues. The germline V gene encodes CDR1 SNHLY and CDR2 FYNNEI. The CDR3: CASDVLAKNIQYF. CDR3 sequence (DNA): TGTGCCAGCGACGTACTAGCCAAAAACATTCAGTACTTC.

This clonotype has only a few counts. CDR3 coding DNA: TGTGCCAGCAGTCCCCGACTAGAGGGGACGCAGTATTTT. This gives the protein CASSPRLEGTQYF. The rearrangement joins TRBV7-3 to TRBJ2-3, with D possibly being TRBD2 (6 bases). V was pared by 6 bases and J by 9 bases, with 16 bases between. The CDR3 loop spans 13 amino acids. CDR1 and CDR2 from the germline V gene are SGHTA and FQGTGA.

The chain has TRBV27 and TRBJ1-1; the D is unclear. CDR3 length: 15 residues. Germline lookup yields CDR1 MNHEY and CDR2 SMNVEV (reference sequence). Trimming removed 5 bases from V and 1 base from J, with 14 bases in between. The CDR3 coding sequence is TGTGCCAGCAGTCCCCAGAGTTACCGGAACACTGAAGCTTTCTTT. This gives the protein CASSPQSYRNTEAFF.

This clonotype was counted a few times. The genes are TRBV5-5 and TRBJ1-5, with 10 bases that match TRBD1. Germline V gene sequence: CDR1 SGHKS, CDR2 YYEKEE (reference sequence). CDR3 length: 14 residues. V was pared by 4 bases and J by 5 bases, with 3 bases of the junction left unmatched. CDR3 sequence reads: CASSKDRGHQPQHF. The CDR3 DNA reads TGTGCCAGCAGCAAAGACAGGGGGCATCAGCCCCAGCATTTT.